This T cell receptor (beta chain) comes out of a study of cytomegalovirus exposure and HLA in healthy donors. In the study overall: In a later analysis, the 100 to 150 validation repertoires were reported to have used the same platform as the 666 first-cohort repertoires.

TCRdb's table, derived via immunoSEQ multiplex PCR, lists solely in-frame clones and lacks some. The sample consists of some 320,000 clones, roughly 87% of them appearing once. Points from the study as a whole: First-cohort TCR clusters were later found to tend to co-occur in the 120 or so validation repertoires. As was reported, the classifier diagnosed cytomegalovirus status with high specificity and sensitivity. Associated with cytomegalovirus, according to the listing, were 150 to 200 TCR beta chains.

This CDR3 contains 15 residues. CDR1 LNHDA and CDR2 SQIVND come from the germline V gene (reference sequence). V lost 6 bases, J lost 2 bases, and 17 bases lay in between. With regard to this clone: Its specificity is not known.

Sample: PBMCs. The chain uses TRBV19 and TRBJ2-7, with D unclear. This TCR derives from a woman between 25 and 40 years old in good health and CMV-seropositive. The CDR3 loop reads CASRVAGASTYEQYF. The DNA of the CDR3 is TGTGCCAGTAGGGTGGCAGGAGCTTCAACCTACGAGCAGTACTTC.